The 19 T cell receptor beta chains below all came from one sample that was sequenced in a study of read filtering for tumor transcriptome and immune sequencing. This library used approximately 370 ng RNA and molecular barcoded adaptors spanning alpha/delta and beta/gamma chains. Using its own MiXCR run on the reads, TCRdb lists one record per CDR3 protein. The sample lists tens of thousands of distinct CDR3 sequences; 9.5% to 15% were seen once. Specimen: a population of CD138-negative cells sorted from bone marrow. The source is a donor at least 40 years old with multiple myeloma.

This clonotype has at least ten counts. The chain couples TRBV20-1 to TRBJ2-3; 10 bases map to TRBD1. Per germline, CDR1 DFQATT and CDR2 SNEGSKA (reference sequence). The V and J ends lost 2 bases and 5 bases, in that order; junction bases with no gene match: 13. CDR3 length equals 17 residues. As DNA, the CDR3 is TGCAGTGCTAGATCCCCGACAGGGGGCGATGTTAAAGATACGCAGTATTTT. It is translated as CSARSPTGGDVKDTQYF.

Many counts were recorded for this clonotype. The chain combines TRBV19 with TRBJ2-3; tentative D call: TRBD2 (5 bases). Germline-derived CDR1 and CDR2 are LNHDA and SQIVND (reference sequence). The CDR3 spans 14 residues. Trimming took off 8 bases at V and 5 bases at J, with 17 bases between the two ends. CDR3 in amino acids: CASRGPGKGDTQYF. In DNA form, the CDR3 reads TGTGCCAGTCGCGGGCCTGGGAAAGGAGATACGCAGTATTTT.

This clonotype has ten or more counts. The chain carries TRBV20-1 and TRBJ2-7, with 11 bases aligning to TRBD2. Trimming took 4 bases from V and 4 from J; bases not matched to a gene: 9. The germline CDR1 and CDR2 sequences are DFQATT and SNEGSKA (reference sequence). The CDR3 totals 15 residues. The CDR3 region has the DNA TGCAGTGCTACAGACGGGGGACTAGCGGATTACGAGCAGTACTTC. This encodes CSATDGGLADYEQYF.

This clonotype was counted at least ten times. This chain links TRBV10-3 with TRBJ1-5; the D is unclear. The CDR3 sequence is 14 residues long. Trimming stripped 2 bases from V and 1 base from J, with 6 bases between. In germline, CDR1 is ENHRY, CDR2 SYGVKD. The CDR3 DNA sequence: TGTGCCATCAGTGAGGACGGCAGCAATCAGCCCCAGCATTTT. Its protein product is CAISEDGSNQPQHF.

This clonotype was found many times. This chain joins TRBV7-2 and TRBJ2-5; a weak D match, TRBD2 (6 bases). Trimming took off 2 bases at V and 1 base at J, with 14 bases between the two ends. CDR1 is SGHTA, CDR2 FQGNSA, per germline. The CDR3 runs 16 residues. The CDR3 coding sequence is TGTGCCAGCAGCTTATTTGGGGGGAGCCTCCAAGAGACCCAGTACTTC. Translating it yields CASSLFGGSLQETQYF.

V usage is TRBV25-1 and J usage is TRBJ1-5; D remains unclear. The CDR3 consists of 13 residues. V gave up 1 base and J gave up 2 bases, with 3 bases separating them. Germline values: CDR1 MGHDK, CDR2 SYGVNS. CDR3 nucleotide sequence: TGTGCCAGCAGTGAATGGGGCAATCAGCCCCAGCATTTT. This encodes CASSEWGNQPQHF.

The V gene is TRBV10-3, the J gene TRBJ2-1; 7 bases match TRBD1. CDR3 size: 15 residues. From germline, CDR1 is ENHRY and CDR2 SYGVKD. The J segment lost 6 bases and the V segment lost 6 bases, leaving 11 bases of the junction unmatched. The CDR3 here is CAISRTGQRCNEQFF. DNA of the CDR3: TGTGCCATCAGCCGGACAGGACAGCGGTGCAATGAGCAGTTCTTC.

This clonotype was counted many times. This chain links TRBV20-1 with TRBJ1-1, with D tentatively TRBD1 (5 bases). Germline loops: CDR1 DFQATT, CDR2 SNEGSKA (reference sequence). The ends were cut back, 0 bases at V and 1 base at J, with 12 bases in the middle. This CDR3 is 15 amino acids long. The CDR3 reads CSARDSFGANTEAFF. DNA of the CDR3: TGCAGTGCTAGAGACAGTTTTGGGGCGAACACTGAAGCTTTCTTT.

This clonotype was found many times. V is TRBV12-3 or TRBV12-4 and J is TRBJ1-6; D possibly corresponds to TRBD1 (6 bases). The CDR3 has 14 amino acids. Trimming removed 4 bases at V and 6 bases at J, with 10 bases between. The CDR3 loop is CASSSTGINSPLHF. The CDR3 bases are TGTGCCAGCAGTTCAACAGGGATTAATTCACCCCTCCACTTT.

This clonotype was counted at least ten times. The rearrangement joins TRBV7-3 to TRBJ2-2; D is undetermined. This CDR3 has 14 residues. V shed 5 bases and J shed 5 bases, with 12 bases lying between them. Germline V gene data show CDR1 as SGHTA and CDR2 as FQGTGA. For the CDR3, the DNA is TGTGCCAGCAGCCCTATATTGGGTACCGGGGAGCTGTTTTTT. It yields the protein CASSPILGTGELFF.

This clonotype was found a few times. The CDR3 loop is CSARDGLGGLRELIKNIQYF. CDR3 DNA: TGCAGTGCTAGAGATGGACTTGGAGGTTTGCGGGAGTTGATCAAAAACATTCAGTACTTC. The V and J genes are TRBV20-1 and TRBJ2-4; the match to TRBD2 covers 7 bases. Germline-derived CDR1 and CDR2 are DFQATT and SNEGSKA (reference sequence). This CDR3 region has 20 residues. The V gene end was trimmed by 0 bases and the J gene end by 3 bases; junction bases not matched to a gene: 20.

In its sample, this clonotype was seen many times. The chain combines TRBV6-2 or TRBV6-3 with TRBJ2-1; TRBD2 matches 7 bases. Looked up from germline, CDR1 is MNHEY and CDR2 is SVGEGT. Trimming cost V 8 bases and J 10 bases; bases outside gene matches: 11. This CDR3 spans 13 amino acids. CDR3 DNA sequence: TGTGCCAGCGGGTACGGGACTATTTCCGAGCAGTTCTTC. As protein: CASGYGTISEQFF.

This clonotype was counted ten times or more. The gene calls are TRBV20-1 and TRBJ2-7; the D is unclear. The length of the CDR3 is 11 residues. Germline lookup yields CDR1 DFQATT and CDR2 SNEGSKA (reference sequence). Between the trimmed V and J ends, which lost 0 bases and 7 bases, there was a span of 7 bases. This CDR3 reads CSARDLEEQYF. The CDR3 nucleotides read TGCAGTGCTAGAGATCTAGAGGAGCAGTACTTC.

The sample holds many counts of this clonotype. This chain uses TRBV5-1 with TRBJ2-1; 12 nucleotides match TRBD2. CDR1 and CDR2 (germline): SGHRS, YFSETQ. Losses at the gene ends were 5 bases for V and 6 bases for J; bases not matched to a gene: 6. CDR3 length: 15 residues. The chain's CDR3 is CASRRGLAGPNEQFF. The CDR3 DNA follows: TGCGCCAGCAGACGAGGACTAGCGGGGCCCAATGAGCAGTTCTTC.

In its sample, this clonotype was seen many times. The chain employs TRBV7-9 and TRBJ1-1; 9 bases line up with TRBD1. There are 13 residues in the CDR3. Germline V lookup: CDR1 SEHNR, CDR2 FQNEAQ (reference sequence). The V segment lost 1 base and the J segment 11 bases; nucleotides outside the gene matches: 5. CDR3 sequence reads: CASSLGPDRGAFF. DNA for the CDR3: TGTGCCAGCAGCTTAGGTCCCGACAGGGGGGCTTTCTTT.

This clonotype has ten or more counts. The rearrangement uses TRBV11-2 and TRBJ2-5; D remains ambiguous. V shed 5 bases and J shed 4 bases, with 11 bases lying between them. The germline gives CDR1 SGHAT, CDR2 FQNNGV. The CDR3 spans 13 residues. The CDR3 DNA sequence: TGTGCCAGCAGCGCCGGGCTGGGAGAGACCCAGTACTTC. Protein sequence: CASSAGLGETQYF.

A single count supports this clonotype. The genes are TRBV5-1 and TRBJ1-5; unclear D gene. CDR1 SGHRS and CDR2 YFSETQ come from the germline V gene. Trimming cost V 7 bases and J 2 bases, with 10 bases left between them. CDR3 length: 13 residues. The CDR3, as DNA: TGCGCCAGCTCCCGTGAAGGCAATCAGCCCCAGCATTTT. It specifies CASSREGNQPQHF.

In this sample, this clonotype turned up many times. CDR3 amino acids: CASRGTGDKAFF. As DNA, the CDR3 is TGTGCCAGCAGAGGGACAGGGGATAAAGCTTTCTTT. The V gene is TRBV6-1, the J gene TRBJ1-1; 10 bases map to TRBD1. Germline V gives CDR1 MNHNS, CDR2 SASEGT. The CDR3 runs to 12 residues. V gave up 6 bases and J gave up 9 bases; unmatched junction bases: 4.

This chain links TRBV11-2 with TRBJ2-2, with 8 bases lining up with TRBD2. V shed 3 bases and J 8 bases; nucleotides not matched to a gene: 2. The CDR3 is 13 residues long. From germline, CDR1 is SGHAT and CDR2 FQNNGV. CDR3 protein: CASSFSGTGELFF. The CDR3 region has the DNA TGTGCCAGCAGCTTTAGCGGGACGGGGGAGCTGTTTTTT.